This T cell receptor (beta chain) was identified during a study of T cells in localized non-small cell lung cancer. TCRdb's copy holds only in-frame clones and misses some; the assay was immunoSEQ multiplex PCR. Of 35,000 to 50,000 clones in the sample, around 79% are singletons; the top ten hold 30% to 35%. The sequence came from a woman aged 40-75 years with stage II squamous cell lung carcinoma. The sequenced sample was PBMCs, obtained before any cancer treatment.

CDR3 sequence reads: CANSTGVNYGYTF. The CDR3 bases are TGTGCCAACTCGACAGGGGTCAACTATGGCTACACCTTC. The rearrangement joins TRBV21-1 to TRBJ1-2; the table's D call, TRBD1, was not checked against the DNA. TRBV21-1 is labeled a pseudogene. There are 13 residues in the CDR3.